Below, one T cell receptor (beta chain) is given with its context. Antigen: not known. Only in-frame clones appear in the TCRdb table, and some are missing; sequencing was by immunoSEQ multiplex PCR. Of tens of thousands of clones detected, 70% to 90% appear once; the ten largest clones hold 1.2%. CDR1 and CDR2 (germline): SGHDT, YYEEEE. CDR3 size: 13 residues. V was clipped by 4 bases and J by 16 bases; unmatched bases: 12. Antigen-specific CD4+ T cells were expanded (with viral peptide pools) by the ViraFEST assay ahead of sequencing. After less than 11 days in culture, the CD4+ T cells were isolated. Participants completed two doses of the BNT162b2 or mRNA-1273 vaccine. The sample comes from a study of vaccination effects on CD4 cells after COVID-19. Study background: Samples collected post-vaccine were obtained a median of 72 days after the second dose.

Overall study results and limits: Clones induced by infection and by vaccine showed marked clonal contraction late after vaccination.

This rearrangement joins TRBV5-6 to TRBJ2-1; 9 bases line up with TRBD2. The specimen was CD4+ T cells from PBMCs cultured with HCoV-229E spike peptides, collected after COVID-19 vaccination. The TCR was taken from a human donor who received a COVID-19 vaccine. The CDR3 DNA is TGTGCCAGCAGCCTGGGGTTAGCGGGGGCTCTTTTCTTC. Its protein product is CASSLGLAGALFF.